The source of this T cell receptor (beta chain) is a study of CD8 T cells in ankylosing spondylitis. Study conclusions and caveats: One TCR beta motif, made up of several highly homologous variants, appeared characteristic of ankylosing spondylitis blood. Reportedly, significant enrichment of disease-linked clones occurred in matched ankylosing spondylitis synovial fluid.

A few counts support this clonotype. Its antigen is not identified. Libraries of TCR beta came from quantitative 5'-RACE with molecular barcodes. TCRdb ran MiXCR on the 5' RACE reads and lists one entry per CDR3 protein. The sample lists approximately 150,000 distinct CDR3 sequences, around 32% seen once, with 5.5% to 7.5% in the top ten. The sequenced sample was synovial fluid, either unsorted or a sorted T cell fraction (not recorded which). This clonotype originated in a male donor with ankylosing spondylitis.

The CDR3 bases are TGCGCCAGCAGCTTGGGCTCCGGGAATGAAAAACTGTTTTTT. Protein sequence: CASSLGSGNEKLFF. V gene TRBV5-1 combines with J gene TRBJ1-4, with D unresolved. The CDR3 spans 14 residues. Germline V gene data show CDR1 as SGHRS and CDR2 as YFSETQ. Trimming removed 0 bases from V and 5 bases from J, with 8 bases in between. The whole variable domain, remainder taken from reference TRBV5-1 and TRBJ1-4, is KAGVTQTPRYLIKTRGQQVTLSCSPISGHRSVSWYQQTPGQGLQFLFEYFSETQRNKGNFPGRFSGRQFSNSRSEMNVSTLELGDSALYLCASSLGSGNEKLFFGSGTQLSVL.